The 26 T cell receptor beta chains below all came from one sample that was sequenced in a study of response to subunit inactivated influenza vaccine. A single record per CDR3 protein comes from TCRdb applying MiXCR to the RT-PCR reads. The table has some 520,000 distinct CDR3 sequences, about 15% seen once. This specimen was CD4+ T cells sorted from PBMCs, taken less than 30 months after vaccination. These receptors originate from a man aged 50 to 69 who received an inactivated influenza vaccine.

This chain uses TRBV15 with TRBJ1-2, with D unclear. In germline, CDR1 is LNHNV, CDR2 YYDKDF (reference sequence). Deletions cut 0 bases from V and 4 bases from J, with 6 bases between. CDR3 length: 13 amino acids. CDR3 DNA: TGTGCCACCAGCAGAGAATCCGGCTATGGCTACACCTTC. Its protein is CATSRESGYGYTF.

The chain combines TRBV7-2 with TRBJ1-1; 8 bases fit TRBD1. CDR3 length: 13 residues. Germline lookup yields CDR1 SGHTA and CDR2 FQGNSA. With V trimmed by 5 bases and J by 10 bases, 9 bases remained unmatched. CDR3 bases: TGTGCCAGCAGCCGACAGGGGAACGCTGGAGCTTTCTTT. It is translated as CASSRQGNAGAFF.

The gene calls are TRBV20-1 and TRBJ2-7, with D perhaps matching TRBD2 (5 bases). This CDR3 is built from 12 residues. V was clipped by 5 bases and J by 5 bases, with 13 bases between them. CDR1 and CDR2 (germline): DFQATT, SNEGSKA (reference sequence). CDR3 region: CSAERESNEQYF. CDR3 DNA: TGCAGTGCTGAAAGGGAGTCCAACGAGCAGTACTTC.

This clonotype was found a few times. The chain couples TRBV20-1 to TRBJ1-2; no firm D call. Germline loops: CDR1 DFQATT, CDR2 SNEGSKA (reference sequence). The CDR3 has 13 residues. The V and J ends lost 4 bases and 0 bases respectively, with 9 bases between them. The CDR3 DNA sequence: TGCAGTGCTACACCTTTCGCTAACTATGGCTACACCTTC. This translates into CSATPFANYGYTF.

For this clonotype: The junction does not match germline at one end; this may be a read error. The V gene is TRBV27, the J gene TRBJ1-1, with 9 bases lining up with TRBD1. The CDR3 is 14 residues long. Germline V gives CDR1 MNHEY, CDR2 SMNVEV (reference sequence). In nucleotides, the CDR3 is TGTGCCAGCAGTTTAGGGACAGGGTCTCCCCAACGGGTCTTT. Protein sequence: CASSLGTGSPQRVF.

This clonotype showed up just a few times. V and J are TRBV28 and TRBJ2-2; no definite D call. V was trimmed by 1 base and J by 5 bases, leaving 11 bases between them. Germline V gene data show CDR1 as MDHEN and CDR2 as SYDVKM. The CDR3 sequence is 15 residues long. This chain's CDR3 is CASSLLGVVTGELFF. CDR3 sequence (DNA): TGTGCCAGCAGTTTATTAGGAGTTGTGACCGGGGAGCTGTTTTTT.

This clonotype has a count of ten or more. This sequence joins TRBV6-2 or TRBV6-3 and TRBJ2-2; 15 bases fit TRBD2. The CDR3 is made up of 17 amino acids. Germline-derived CDR1 and CDR2 are MNHEY and SVGEGT. V lost 5 bases, J lost 7 bases, and 8 bases stayed unmatched. CDR3 in DNA: TGTGCCAGCAGTCCCGGGACTAGCGGGAGGCGCGGCGGGGAGCTGTTTTTT. It yields the protein CASSPGTSGRRGGELFF.

This clonotype turned up a few times. CDR3 amino acids: CASRESGGEYNEQFF. The CDR3 coding sequence is TGCGCCAGCAGGGAAAGCGGGGGGGAGTACAATGAGCAGTTCTTC. V usage is TRBV5-1 and J usage is TRBJ2-1; the match to TRBD2 covers 10 bases. The CDR3 covers 15 residues. After removal of 5 bases from V and 4 bases from J, the junction contained 6 bases not matched to a gene. The germline V gene has CDR1 SGHRS and CDR2 YFSETQ.

As to this clonotype: Possible read error: a much larger clone is one base away. No conserved phenylalanine or tryptophan ends this CDR3, so it is likely a read error. V is TRBV2 and J is TRBJ2-2; TRBD1 aligns across 10 bases. The V gene end was trimmed by 6 bases and the J gene end by 4 bases; junction bases not matched to a gene: 5. Per germline, CDR1 SNHLY and CDR2 FYNNEI. CDR3 length: 15 amino acids. Written as DNA, the CDR3 is TGTGCCAGCAGAGCCGACAGGGGGCTCACCGGGGAGCTGTTTCTT. Translation gives CASRADRGLTGELFL.

The V gene is TRBV12-3 or TRBV12-4, the J gene TRBJ2-7; 7 bases align to TRBD2. The CDR3 extends over 14 amino acids. V was clipped by 3 bases and J by 9 bases; unmatched bases: 11. The CDR3 here is CASSLGGGFPGQYF. DNA of the CDR3: TGTGCCAGCAGTTTGGGGGGGGGGTTTCCAGGGCAGTACTTC.

The chain links TRBV28 to TRBJ2-1, with TRBD1 matching over 8 bases. Looked up from germline, CDR1 is MDHEN and CDR2 is SYDVKM. This CDR3 has 15 residues. The V gene end was trimmed by 9 bases and the J gene end by 2 bases; junction bases not matched to a gene: 9. This CDR3 reads CASWTGTTTYNEQFF. CDR3 nucleotides: TGTGCCAGTTGGACAGGGACGACAACCTACAATGAGCAGTTCTTC.

This clonotype was observed a few times. V gene TRBV5-1 combines with J gene TRBJ2-2; D ambiguous. This CDR3 has 15 residues. V lost 1 base, J lost 6 bases, and 13 bases lay in between. In germline, CDR1 is SGHRS, CDR2 YFSETQ. The CDR3 DNA follows: TGCGCCAGCAGCTTGAATCTCCTTATGGCCGGGGAGCTGTTTTTT. The encoded protein is CASSLNLLMAGELFF.

This clonotype turned up a few times. The chain combines TRBV19 with TRBJ2-1; maybe TRBD2 (6 bases). The CDR3 is made up of 14 amino acids. Germline V CDR1 and CDR2: LNHDA, SQIVND (reference sequence). V was clipped by 3 bases and J by 10 bases, with 16 bases between them. The CDR3 DNA is TGTGCCAGTAGTATGGGGGGTCTCTCAAGCGAGCAGTTCTTC. Protein: CASSMGGLSSEQFF.

This clonotype was detected only a few times. This chain joins TRBV7-9 and TRBJ1-5, with D perhaps TRBD1 (5 bases). From germline, CDR1 is SEHNR and CDR2 FQNEAQ (reference sequence). There are 12 residues in the CDR3. With 5 bases removed from V and 7 bases from J, the gap between germline ends came to 9 bases. For the CDR3, the DNA is TGTGCCAGCAGCAATCAGGGACAGCCCCAGCATTTT. Translating gives CASSNQGQPQHF.

The chain is built from TRBV5-5 and TRBJ1-3; D remains unclear. Germline CDR1 and CDR2: SGHKS and YYEKEE (reference sequence). CDR3 length: 12 residues. The V and J ends lost 2 bases and 9 bases respectively, with 9 bases between them. The CDR3 DNA follows: TGTGCCAGCAGCTTAGGCCACGCCACCATATATTTT. Amino acids: CASSLGHATIYF. Full variable domain (remainder filled in from reference TRBV5-5 and TRBJ1-3): DAGVTQSPTHLIKTRGQQVTLRCSPISGHKSVSWYQQVLGQGPQFIFQYYEKEERGRGNFPDRFSARQFPNYSSELNVNALLLGDSALYLCASSLGHATIYFGEGSWLTVV.

This clonotype was seen a handful of times. This sequence joins TRBV5-1 and TRBJ2-2; TRBD2 might be the D (5 bases). The CDR3 is 15 amino acids. Trimming left V 4 bases short and J 5 bases short, with 15 bases between. Germline loops: CDR1 SGHRS, CDR2 YFSETQ. The CDR3 sequence: CASSERAGETGELFF. The CDR3 coding sequence is TGCGCCAGCAGCGAGAGAGCCGGGGAAACCGGGGAGCTGTTTTTT.

This clonotype has more than one count but fewer than ten. The rearrangement links TRBV28 to TRBJ2-7; TRBD1 aligns across 9 bases. The V and J ends lost 6 bases and 4 bases, in that order; junction bases with no gene match: 7. This CDR3 spans 14 amino acids. Germline lookup yields CDR1 MDHEN and CDR2 SYDVKM. CDR3 amino acids: CASRRQGGYYEQYF. The CDR3 coding sequence is TGTGCCAGCAGAAGACAGGGGGGGTATTACGAGCAGTACTTC. Using reference TRBV28 and TRBJ2-7 for the parts outside the CDR3, the full variable domain is DVKVTQSSRYLVKRTGEKVFLECVQDMDHENMFWYRQDPGLGLRLIYFSYDVKMKEKGDIPEGYSVSREKKERFSLILESASTNQTSMYLCASRRQGGYYEQYFGPGTRLTVT.

This clonotype was counted between two and nine times. The chain links TRBV20-1 to TRBJ2-7, with 10 bases fitting TRBD2. Germline lookup yields CDR1 DFQATT and CDR2 SNEGSKA (reference sequence). V shed 5 bases, J shed 2 bases, and the junction held 3 bases outside the gene matches. The CDR3 runs to 13 residues. CDR3 coding DNA: TGCAGTGCTTGGAGCGGGAGGGCCTACGAGCAGTACTTC. It encodes CSAWSGRAYEQYF.

This sequence joins TRBV5-1 and TRBJ2-7, with D possibly being TRBD2 (6 bases). This CDR3 region has 14 residues. The V gene's germline CDR1 is SGHRS and CDR2 YFSETQ. V lost 4 bases, J lost 3 bases, and 14 bases lay in between. DNA for the CDR3: TGCGCCAGCAGCCCTTCAAAGGGAGGCTACGAGCAGTACTTC. Translating it yields CASSPSKGGYEQYF. Looking up the rest from reference TRBV5-1 and TRBJ2-7 gives the full variable domain: KAGVTQTPRYLIKTRGQQVTLSCSPISGHRSVSWYQQTPGQGLQFLFEYFSETQRNKGNFPGRFSGRQFSNSRSEMNVSTLELGDSALYLCASSPSKGGYEQYFGPGTRLTVT.

The chain is built from TRBV15 and TRBJ2-3; 8 nucleotides agree with TRBD2. CDR3 length equals 16 residues. The junction had 4 bases not matched to a gene; V was cut back by 0 bases and J by 2 bases. Germline V gives CDR1 LNHNV, CDR2 YYDKDF (reference sequence). The CDR3 DNA is TGTGCCACCAGCAGAGACGGCGGGAGGACCACAGATACGCAGTATTTT. Protein product: CATSRDGGRTTDTQYF.

Only a few counts were recorded for this clonotype. V is TRBV5-1 and J is TRBJ1-3; D remains ambiguous. V shed 4 bases and J shed 8 bases, with 16 bases lying between them. The CDR3 runs 14 residues. Germline CDR1 SGHRS, CDR2 YFSETQ. CDR3: CASSVSGGLDTIYF. The DNA for the CDR3 is TGCGCCAGCAGCGTCAGCGGTGGCCTTGACACCATATATTTT.

The J gene is TRBJ2-7, the V gene TRBV11-2, with D possibly matching TRBD2 (6 bases). CDR1 SGHAT and CDR2 FQNNGV come from the germline V gene. The CDR3 covers 15 residues. Between the trimmed V and J ends, which lost 6 bases and 6 bases, there was a span of 21 bases. CDR3 residues: CASSTGSSSSGEQYF. In nucleotides, the CDR3 is TGTGCCAGCAGTACCGGGAGTTCGTCGTCCGGCGAGCAGTACTTC.

The chain links TRBV7-2 to TRBJ2-5, with D unclear. Germline CDR1 is SGHTA and CDR2 is FQGNSA. The V gene lost 5 bases and the J gene lost 1 base, with 5 bases spanning the gap. The CDR3 loop spans 12 amino acids. CDR3 loop: CASSHFQETQYF. The CDR3 DNA reads TGTGCCAGCAGCCACTTCCAAGAGACCCAGTACTTC.

The V call is TRBV3-1, the J call TRBJ2-2; the D is unclear. V shed 3 bases and J shed 1 base, with 9 bases lying between them. This CDR3 is built from 15 residues. CDR1 LGHDT and CDR2 YNNKEL come from the germline V gene (reference sequence). This chain's CDR3 is CASSHNGLNTGELFF. DNA of the CDR3: TGTGCCAGCAGCCATAACGGTCTGAACACCGGGGAGCTGTTTTTT.

This clonotype has only a few counts. No conserved phenylalanine or tryptophan is present at the end of the CDR3, so a read error is the likely explanation. No DNA is shown, since the ends of the CDR3 on it are uncertain; the CDR3 is the one TCRdb lists. The V and J genes are TRBV3-1 and TRBJ2-7; no check of the table's D call, TRBD1, against the DNA was made. Counting both end residues, the CDR3 totals 12 amino acids. Germline lookup yields CDR1 LGHDT and CDR2 YNNKEL (reference sequence). This CDR3 reads CASSQDPQGEPL.

This clonotype showed up just a few times. The chain carries TRBV7-6 and TRBJ1-4, with no clear D. The V end was cut by 2 bases, the J end by 8 bases, with 12 bases between. The CDR3 is made up of 14 amino acids. Germline loops: CDR1 SGHVS, CDR2 FNYEAQ. The CDR3 reads CASSLRPGEEKLFF. DNA of the CDR3: TGTGCCAGCAGCTTACGACCCGGGGAGGAAAAACTGTTTTTT.